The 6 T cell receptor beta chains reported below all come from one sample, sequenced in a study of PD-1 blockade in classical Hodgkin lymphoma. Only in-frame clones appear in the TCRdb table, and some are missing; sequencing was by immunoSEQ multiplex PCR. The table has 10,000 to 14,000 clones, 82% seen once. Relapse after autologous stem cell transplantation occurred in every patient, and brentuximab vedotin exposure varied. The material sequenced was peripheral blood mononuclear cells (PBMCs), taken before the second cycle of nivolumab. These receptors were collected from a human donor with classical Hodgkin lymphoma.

CDR3 amino acids: CASSKQGVNEKLFF. The DNA for the CDR3 is TGTGCCAGCAGTAAACAGGGGGTTAATGAAAAACTGTTTTTT. The genes are TRBV28 and TRBJ1-4, with TRBD1 identical over 8 bases. Germline CDR1 and CDR2: MDHEN and SYDVKM. The CDR3 contains 14 residues. V gave up 5 bases and J gave up 4 bases; unmatched junction bases: 3.

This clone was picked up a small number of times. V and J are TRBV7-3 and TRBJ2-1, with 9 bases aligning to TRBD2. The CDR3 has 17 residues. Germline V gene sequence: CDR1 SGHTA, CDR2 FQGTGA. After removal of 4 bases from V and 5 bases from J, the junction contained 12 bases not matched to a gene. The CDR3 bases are TGTGCCAGCAGCTCCGGGACTAGCAGAGGGCTCAACAATGAGCAGTTCTTC. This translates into CASSSGTSRGLNNEQFF.

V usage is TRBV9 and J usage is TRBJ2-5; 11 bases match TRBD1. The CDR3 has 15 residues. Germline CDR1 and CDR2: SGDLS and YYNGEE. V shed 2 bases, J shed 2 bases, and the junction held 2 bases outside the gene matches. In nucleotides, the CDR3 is TGTGCCAGCAGCGTGGGACAGGGGGGGCAAGAGACCCAGTACTTC. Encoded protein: CASSVGQGGQETQYF.

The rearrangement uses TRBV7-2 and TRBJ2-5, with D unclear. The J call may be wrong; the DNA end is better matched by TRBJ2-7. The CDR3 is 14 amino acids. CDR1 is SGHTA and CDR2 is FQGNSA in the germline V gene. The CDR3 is CASSPQRRPYEQYF. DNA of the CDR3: TGTGCCAGCAGCCCTCAGCGTCGGCCCTACGAGCAGTACTTC.

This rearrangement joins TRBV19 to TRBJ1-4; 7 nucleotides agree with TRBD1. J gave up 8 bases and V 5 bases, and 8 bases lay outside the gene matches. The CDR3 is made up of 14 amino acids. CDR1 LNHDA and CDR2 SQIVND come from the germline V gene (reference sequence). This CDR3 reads CASSPRGLKEKLFF. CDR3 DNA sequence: TGTGCCAGTAGTCCCAGGGGGTTAAAAGAAAAACTGTTTTTT.

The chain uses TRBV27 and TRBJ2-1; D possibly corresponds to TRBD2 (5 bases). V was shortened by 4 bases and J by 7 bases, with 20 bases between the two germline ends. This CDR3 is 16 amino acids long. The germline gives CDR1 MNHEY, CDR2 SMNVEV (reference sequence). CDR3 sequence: CASSSAEGEISNEQFF. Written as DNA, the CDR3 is TGTGCCAGCAGTTCAGCTGAGGGTGAGATTTCTAATGAGCAGTTCTTC.